These 17 T cell receptor beta chains were sequenced from one sample in a study of shared T cell receptors in the human thymus (dated by TCRdb to the early 2020s). The library was generated by the immunoSEQ multiplex PCR assay. The clones in this table, taken by TCRdb from immuneACCESS, are in-frame only. Not every clone is retained; where verified, under half of the shortfall comes from an unresolved V gene, and the cause of the rest is unknown. Within this sample are just under 550,000 clones, with about 80% of them counted one time only. Less than 0.015% of the sample comes from the top ten. The sample was also reused in another study, on human thymus T cells.

Material: thymocytes. The receptors come from a boy under two years old with a congenital heart defect. Donor details come from another sample of the same person, matched by shared clones.

The CDR3 nucleotides read TGCGCCAGCCGTGTTACTAGGTTCTACGAGCAGTACTTC. Its protein is CASRVTRFYEQYF. This rearrangement joins TRBV5-1 to TRBJ2-7; possibly TRBD2 for D (5 bases). From germline, CDR1 is SGHRS and CDR2 YFSETQ. Between the trimmed V and J ends, which lost 7 bases and 3 bases, there was a span of 14 bases. This CDR3 region has 13 residues.

The chain recombines TRBV28 with TRBJ2-3, with 9 bases that match TRBD2. The CDR3 consists of 16 residues. CDR1 and CDR2 from the germline V gene are MDHEN and SYDVKM. With 0 bases clipped from V and 2 bases from J, the junction kept 3 bases outside the gene matches. The CDR3 coding sequence is TGTGCCAGCAGTTTATGCCTAGCGGGGAACACAGATACGCAGTATTTT. Protein sequence: CASSLCLAGNTDTQYF.

V gene TRBV29-1 combines with J gene TRBJ1-1; D unresolved. This CDR3 is built from 13 residues. V lost 7 bases to trimming and J lost 4 bases, with 16 bases between them. Germline CDR1 SQVTM, CDR2 ANQGSEA. In nucleotides, the CDR3 is TGCAGCGCCGCGAACCGGGAGGGCACTGAAGCTTTCTTT. It encodes CSAANREGTEAFF.

There are a few counts of this clone. The chain links TRBV5-1 to TRBJ2-5; 7 bases agree with TRBD1. V lost 2 bases and J lost 5; bases outside the gene matches: 9. This CDR3 has 15 residues. From germline, CDR1 is SGHRS and CDR2 YFSETQ. CDR3 nucleotide sequence: TGCGCCAGCAGCTTTGGACAGGCTCTGTGGGAGACCCAGTACTTC. Its protein product is CASSFGQALWETQYF.

The chain carries TRBV30 and TRBJ1-1; 10 bases line up with TRBD1. The CDR3 totals 14 residues. The germline V gene has CDR1 GTSNPN and CDR2 SVGIG (reference sequence). The V segment lost 0 bases and the J segment 6 bases; nucleotides outside the gene matches: 4. Here the CDR3 DNA reads TGTGCCTGGAGTGTGGGGACAGGGGTTGCTGAAGCTTTCTTT. Its translation: CAWSVGTGVAEAFF.

This clone was counted a few times. V usage is TRBV7-2 and J usage is TRBJ2-7; D is possibly TRBD1 (5 bases). V lost 2 bases to trimming and J lost 0 bases, with 11 bases between them. This CDR3 contains 15 residues. The germline CDR1 and CDR2 sequences are SGHTA and FQGNSA. The CDR3 here is CASSLSRAPSYEQYF. DNA of the CDR3: TGTGCCAGCAGCTTAAGCAGGGCCCCCTCCTACGAGCAGTACTTC.

This clone was counted once. The gene calls are TRBV19 and TRBJ1-5; D remains unclear. Trimming removed 7 bases from V and 2 bases from J, with 15 bases in between. The CDR3 covers 15 residues. In germline, CDR1 is LNHDA, CDR2 SQIVND (reference sequence). For the CDR3, the DNA is TGTGCCAGTAATTCCATCGGAGGCGGCAATCAGCCCCAGCATTTT. This sequence encodes CASNSIGGGNQPQHF.

The chain joins TRBV7-9 to TRBJ2-1; the D is unclear. The germline V gene encodes CDR1 SEHNR and CDR2 FQNEAQ (reference sequence). Trimming took 1 base from V and 2 from J, leaving 3 bases between them. The CDR3 has 13 residues. The CDR3 nucleotides are TGTGCCAGCAGCTTAGTAGCCTACAATGAGCAGTTCTTC. It encodes CASSLVAYNEQFF.

J is TRBJ1-2 and V is TRBV4-3, with 12 bases fitting TRBD1. Trimming removed 0 bases from V and 6 bases from J; junction bases left unmatched: 5. Germline CDR1 reads LGHNA; CDR2 reads YSLEER. The CDR3 has 16 residues. The CDR3 bases are TGCGCCAGCAGCCAAGAGGGACAGGGGGCGAGGGATGGCTACACCTTC. This sequence encodes CASSQEGQGARDGYTF.

V gene TRBV4-2 combines with J gene TRBJ2-4, with a possible D match to TRBD1 (6 bases). Germline CDR1 LGHNA, CDR2 YNFKEQ. V gave up 1 base and J gave up 15 bases, with 7 bases separating them. The CDR3 runs to 10 residues. CDR3 protein: CASSQVRGYF. The CDR3 DNA sequence: TGTGCCAGCAGCCAAGTCAGGGGGTACTTC.

This clone has just a few counts. This chain joins TRBV6-1 and TRBJ1-6; D perhaps matches TRBD1 (5 bases). This CDR3 is built from 15 residues. V lost 1 base and J 10 bases, leaving 14 bases between the germline ends. Per the germline V gene, CDR1 is MNHNS and CDR2 is SASEGT. DNA for the CDR3: TGTGCCAGCAGTGAAGGGAGGGGTGAGAGATCACCCCTCCACTTT. This translates into CASSEGRGERSPLHF.

The J gene is TRBJ1-1, the V gene TRBV19, with TRBD1 matching over 7 bases. The J segment lost 1 base and the V segment lost 7 bases, leaving 12 bases of the junction unmatched. Per germline, CDR1 LNHDA and CDR2 SQIVND (reference sequence). CDR3 length: 16 amino acids. This chain's CDR3 is CASKVGQGVWNTEAFF. In DNA form, the CDR3 reads TGTGCCAGTAAGGTAGGGCAGGGGGTATGGAACACTGAAGCTTTCTTT.

The V gene is TRBV6-1, the J gene TRBJ2-3; 9 bases line up with TRBD2. Germline loops: CDR1 MNHNS, CDR2 SASEGT. The CDR3 sequence is 17 residues long. The V segment lost 2 bases and the J segment 2 bases; nucleotides outside the gene matches: 8. CDR3 nucleotide sequence: TGTGCCAGCAGTGAATGGTTAGCGGGGGAAATCACAGATACGCAGTATTTT. It translates to CASSEWLAGEITDTQYF.

J is TRBJ2-1 and V is TRBV5-1; possibly TRBD2 for D (5 bases). CDR3 size: 17 residues. The germline V and J ends were trimmed by 0 bases and 9 bases, with 22 bases remaining between them. The germline V gene has CDR1 SGHRS and CDR2 YFSETQ. The CDR3 DNA reads as TGCGCCAGCAGCTTGGCCGTGGCGGGTGATACCGGCATTGAGCAGTTCTTC. The encoded protein is CASSLAVAGDTGIEQFF.

The count of this clone is one. The chain combines TRBV6-1 with TRBJ2-3; 8 positions agree with TRBD2. Germline V CDR1 and CDR2: MNHNS, SASEGT. The CDR3 is 14 amino acids. V lost 8 bases and J lost 4; bases outside the gene matches: 8. The CDR3 region is CASSRGGVADTQYF. The CDR3 bases are TGTGCCAGCTCACGGGGGGGGGTCGCAGATACGCAGTATTTT.

This chain links TRBV25-1 with TRBJ2-7; tentative D call: TRBD2 (7 bases). CDR3 length: 16 amino acids. CDR1 and CDR2 (germline): MGHDK, SYGVNS. Trimming removed 7 bases from V and 3 bases from J, with 22 bases in between. The CDR3 DNA reads as TGTGCCAGCACCCCACGAGGGGGGGGACTGCACTACGAGCAGTACTTC. It is translated as CASTPRGGGLHYEQYF.

The rearrangement links TRBV14 to TRBJ2-7; 8 bases align to TRBD1. After removal of 3 bases from V and 1 base from J, the junction contained 8 bases not matched to a gene. Germline CDR1 and CDR2: SGHDN and FVKESK. CDR3 length: 16 residues. The DNA for the CDR3 is TGTGCCAGCAGCCACGAACCGGGACAGGCGTCCTACGAGCAGTACTTC. Protein product: CASSHEPGQASYEQYF.